Given below is one T cell receptor beta chain in context. Its antigen remains unidentified. Base quality data are lacking; no much larger clone is found one base away. Each PCR received spiked-in synthetic TCR analog templates so that absolute template abundance could be estimated from read counts. The immunoSEQ assay was used to amplify TCRbeta CDR3 regions from genomic DNA with bias-controlled V and J gene primers. Rearranged TCRbeta segments were sequenced at approximately 20X coverage. On the study's bioinformatics: Sequencing errors were corrected by clustering and CDR3s were annotated against IMGT to assign V, D and J genes. Only productive TCRbeta rearrangements were used in downstream analyses, excluding out-of-frame or stop-codon sequences. Clonality was calculated as one minus the Shannon entropy normalized by the log of the number of unique productive sequences. Clones differing between time points or between blood and tumor were identified using Fisher's exact test with Benjamini-Hochberg correction, with an adjusted p below 0.01 applied as the threshold. Not all clones reach the TCRdb copy of this immuneACCESS table, which keeps in-frame sequences only. Checked studies attribute under half of the gap to unresolved V genes and leave the rest unexplained. V and J calls and clone size are copied from that table; D and trimming were computed from the DNA. The sample table records around 66,000 clones; approximately 91% of these occur just once. The top ten hold 11% of the sample.

These data originate in a study of PD-L1 blockade in urothelial cancer (dated by TCRdb to 2017 to 2019). With regard to the full study: Therapy was started at some point between 2014 and 2016 for all patients, and atezolizumab 1,200 mg was administered intravenously every 3 weeks. Whole exome sequencing and RNA sequencing of pretreatment tumors were performed alongside TCR sequencing in the same patients. Pretreatment tumor samples and matched peripheral blood, collected serially before and after atezolizumab treatment, underwent TCR sequencing. Patients had an ECOG performance status of 0 or 1 and had received between 0 and 3 prior chemotherapy regimens. The study was an exploratory multi-omic analysis of somatic, immune and clinical correlates of response to PD-L1 blockade with atezolizumab in urothelial cancer. Durable clinical benefit was achieved by nine patients and was not achieved by 20 patients. Blood samples were analyzed 3 weeks after the start of treatment (second dose) and 6 weeks after the start of treatment. A median of about 150,000 T cells and approximately 83,000 unique TCRs was obtained from blood samples, and a median clonality of roughly 0.074 was observed. Progression-free survival longer than 6 months counted as durable clinical benefit, and TCR features were additionally tested against both progression-free and overall survival. About nine tenths of the roughly 29 patients were identified as males with urothelial cancer of bladder origin, and a prior smoking history was reported by 18 of 29 patients. Twenty-nine patients had pretreatment blood TCR-seq, approximately 24 had at least one posttreatment blood collection, and approximately 24 had tumor TCR-seq. The paper as a whole reports these results and caveats: Improved progression-free and overall survival was associated with having pretreatment peripheral blood TCR clonality below the median. At 3 weeks after the start of treatment, tumor-associated TCR clones in peripheral blood had expanded more in patients with durable benefit (n ≈ 22, p = 0.022). Small sample size (n of about 30) and many exploratory analyses mean the results are intended to be hypothesis-generating.

The sample's time point label is to be understood as: peripheral blood 6 weeks after treatment start. The cohort comprised around 31 patients with locally advanced or metastatic urothelial carcinoma treated at Memorial Sloan Kettering on a trial protocol. Peripheral blood mononuclear cells were collected pretreatment and during treatment, at between 1 and 8 total time points per patient. The Qiagen DNeasy Blood extraction kit was used to purify genomic DNA from total PBMCs and from tumor samples. PBMCs were collected pretreatment and during treatment, and were isolated and stored as previously described. For CDR1 and CDR2, the germline V gene lists MNHEY and SVGAGI. The CDR3, cysteine through phenylalanine, is 14 amino acids long. CDR3 DNA is the only sequence kept; it has 42 bases, read in frame from the first base. V has 7 bases trimmed and J has 5 bases trimmed; junction bases matching no gene number 9.

The chain is assembled from TRBV6-5 and TRBJ2-5; TRBD2 fits 8 bases in the junction. Sample: PBMCs, taken around atezolizumab (anti-PD-L1) treatment. This clonotype originated in a man aged 60 to 75 with urothelial cancer. The DNA sequence follows: TGTGCCAGCACCCTCGGGGGGGCGGGGGAGACCCAGTACTTC. This codes for CASTLGGAGETQYF.